Below are 3 T cell receptor beta chains sequenced from a single sample in a study of cytomegalovirus exposure and HLA in healthy donors. PCR employed 60 Vbeta and 13 Jbeta primers. Generated by immunoSEQ multiplex PCR, the TCRdb table keeps only in-frame clones and is missing some. The sample contains some 140,000 clones, 73% of which appear only once. Sequencing input: PBMCs. The receptors come from a woman aged 40 to 50 in good health and CMV-seronegative.

The chain combines TRBV10-3 with TRBJ2-2; weak D call: TRBD2 (6 bases). Trimming shortened V by 8 bases and J by 7 bases, and 23 bases separated the two germline ends. The CDR3 runs to 16 residues. Germline V lookup: CDR1 ENHRY, CDR2 SYGVKD. CDR3 region: CAIPGPFGGGSGELFF. Here the CDR3 DNA reads TGTGCCATCCCCGGGCCTTTCGGGGGTGGTAGCGGGGAGCTGTTTTTT.

This clone appeared a few times. The rearrangement links TRBV6-5 to TRBJ2-1, with D tentatively TRBD2 (6 bases). This CDR3 region has 13 residues. Germline assignment: CDR1 MNHEY and CDR2 SVGAGI. Trimming stripped 7 bases from V and 12 bases from J, with 19 bases between. As DNA, the CDR3 is TGTGCCAGCACTACACTTGGAGGGTATAGGCAGTTCTTC. Its protein product is CASTTLGGYRQFF.

The chain couples TRBV4-2 to TRBJ2-3, with TRBD2 identical over 13 bases. The trim removed 2 bases at V and 2 bases at J, leaving 7 bases unmatched. The germline V gene has CDR1 LGHNA and CDR2 YNFKEQ. This CDR3 is built from 18 residues. The CDR3 loop reads CASSQLTSGGHVTDTQYF. The CDR3 DNA reads as TGTGCCAGCAGCCAACTGACTAGCGGGGGGCATGTCACAGATACGCAGTATTTT.